These T cell receptor beta chains were read from a single sample in a study of identical twins. A single record per CDR3 protein comes from TCRdb applying MiXCR to the 5' RACE reads. This sample has some 1,600,000 distinct CDR3 sequences, with about 31% found just once. The specimen was cord blood. These receptors all stem from a newborn girl in good health. Both conserved end residues are part of each CDR3. Fields, in order: clone size, J gene, D gene, V gene, CDR3 protein, CDR3 DNA. The D gene is left open where the match is weak. Clone size, where shown, is once, few, many, or a class for clones that have expanded.

. TRBJ1-5 . TRBV2 CASSEGASNQLQHF TGTGCCAGCAGTGAAGGGGCTTCTAATCAGCTCCAGCATTTT
few TRBJ1-5 TRBD1 TRBV20-1 CSAATHRGDNQPQHF TGCAGTGCTGCCACTCACAGGGGGGATAATCAGCCCCAGCATTTT
. TRBJ2-2 . TRBV20-1 CSATPGYRNTGELFF TGCAGTGCTACGCCGGGCTACAGGAACACCGGGGAGCTGTTTTTT
many TRBJ1-1 . TRBV6-2/TRBV6-3 CASSYRGGNTEAFF TGTGCCAGCAGTTACAGGGGAGGGAACACTGAAGCTTTCTTT
once TRBJ2-3 . TRBV29-1 CSVKGKTRGTDTDTQYF TGCAGCGTTAAAGGAAAGACACGGGGGACGGACACAGATACGCAGTATTTT
. TRBJ2-7 . TRBV20-1 CSARQASRPYEQYF TGCAGTGCGAGACAGGCTTCGAGGCCCTACGAGCAGTACTTC
. TRBJ1-1 TRBD1 TRBV12-3/TRBV12-4 CASRRRGQATEAFF TGTGCCAGCAGACGACGGGGACAGGCTACTGAAGCTTTCTTT
few TRBJ1-5 TRBD1 TRBV12-3/TRBV12-4 CASTYWGQTFNQPQHF TGTGCCAGCACCTACTGGGGACAGACCTTCAATCAGCCCCAGCATTTT
. TRBJ1-2 . TRBV4-2 CASSQRGNNYGYTF TGTGCCAGCAGCCAAAGGGGGAATAACTATGGCTACACCTTC
. TRBJ2-3 . TRBV12-3/TRBV12-4 CASSLLARVVTDTQYF TGTGCCAGCAGTTTACTGGCCAGGGTAGTCACAGATACGCAGTATTTT
. TRBJ2-5 . TRBV6-5 CASSDLQGVGYNEQYF TGTGCCAGCAGCGACCTTCAGGGAGTGGGCTACAATGAGCAGTACTTC
many TRBJ2-7 . TRBV29-1 CSVEDAGYEQYF TGCAGCGTTGAAGATGCGGGGTACGAGCAGTACTTC
. TRBJ2-7 TRBD2 TRBV20-1 CSAREGGLVGFGEQYF TGCAGTGCTAGAGAGGGGGGACTAGTTGGGTTCGGTGAGCAGTACTTC
few TRBJ2-3 TRBD2 TRBV7-9 CASSLDGRAATDTQYF TGTGCCAGCAGCTTAGACGGGAGGGCCGCCACAGATACGCAGTATTTT
. TRBJ2-5 . TRBV27 CASSLSEGHNEQYF TGTGCCAGCAGTTTATCTGAGGGACACAATGAGCAGTACTTC
. TRBJ1-2 TRBD1 TRBV20-1 CSARTGAEDYGYTF TGCAGTGCTAGGACAGGGGCCGAAGACTATGGCTACACCTTC
. TRBJ2-2 . TRBV7-2 CASSVDSGRNTGELFF TGTGCCAGCAGCGTGGACAGTGGAAGGAACACCGGGGAGCTGTTTTTT
. TRBJ1-6 . TRBV20-1 CSARVAGIALHSPLHF TGCAGTGCTAGAGTCGCCGGGATCGCCCTCCATTCACCCCTCCACTTT
. TRBJ2-3 TRBD1 TRBV28 CASSSPGTGEADTQYF TGTGCCAGCAGTTCCCCCGGGACAGGGGAGGCAGATACGCAGTATTTT
. TRBJ2-2 . TRBV20-1 CSARAPNPGSGELFF TGCAGTGCTAGAGCCCCTAACCCAGGTTCCGGGGAGCTGTTTTTT
few TRBJ2-5 . TRBV20-1 CSARDSLPGRETQYF TGCAGTGCTAGAGATAGCCTTCCAGGGCGGGAGACCCAGTACTTC
few TRBJ2-7 TRBD2 TRBV6-1 CASLPGLAAEQYF TGTGCCAGCCTACCGGGACTAGCAGCCGAGCAGTACTTC
once TRBJ2-3 . TRBV6-6 CASSYVSSDPYF TGTGCCAGCAGTTACGTTTCTAGCGATCCGTATTTT
. TRBJ2-5 . TRBV12-3/TRBV12-4 CASSPDFFQETQYF TGTGCCAGCAGTCCCGACTTCTTCCAGGAGACCCAGTACTTC
. TRBJ2-1 . TRBV12-3/TRBV12-4 CASRQGLPNNEQFF TGTGCCAGCAGACAGGGACTCCCTAACAATGAGCAGTTCTTC
. TRBJ1-6 . TRBV4-1 CASSQAQIRGSYNSPLHF TGCGCCAGCAGCCAAGCCCAAATAAGGGGGTCCTATAATTCACCCCTCCACTTT
. TRBJ1-1 . TRBV20-1 CSASYRNTEAFF TGCAGTGCTAGTTACAGGAACACTGAAGCTTTCTTT
. TRBJ2-3 TRBD2 TRBV3-1 CASSQGRRGRSTDTQYF TGTGCCAGCAGCCAAGGGAGGCGCGGGAGAAGCACAGATACGCAGTATTTT
. TRBJ1-4 . TRBV2 CASSEAYRTDEKLFF TGTGCCAGCAGTGAAGCGTACAGGACAGATGAAAAACTGTTTTTT
few TRBJ2-1 . TRBV6-2/TRBV6-3 CASSARTLLSYNEQFF TGTGCCAGCAGTGCCCGGACCCTCCTCTCCTACAATGAGCAGTTCTTC
few TRBJ2-4 . TRBV27 CASRTSMTKNIQYF TGTGCCAGCAGGACTAGTATGACCAAAAACATTCAGTACTTC
. TRBJ2-3 TRBD2 TRBV3-1 CASSQGTSPTDTYF TGTGCCAGCAGCCAAGGGACTAGCCCCACAGATACGTATTTT
. TRBJ1-2 TRBD1 TRBV10-3 CAISDPGTGGVYGYTF TGTGCCATCAGTGACCCCGGGACAGGGGGCGTGTATGGCTACACCTTC
few TRBJ1-1 . TRBV12-3/TRBV12-4 CASGGGMNTEAFF TGTGCCAGCGGGGGGGGAATGAACACTGAAGCTTTCTTT
few TRBJ1-2 . TRBV20-1 CSASPSGLNYGYTF TGCAGTGCTTCCCCCTCGGGACTGAACTATGGCTACACCTTC
few TRBJ1-6 . TRBV20-1 CSAKRDIQNSPLHF TGCAGTGCCAAGCGGGACATCCAGAATTCACCCCTCCACTTT
few TRBJ2-7 TRBD1 TRBV30 CAWSVVSGGEQYF TGTGCCTGGAGTGTAGTTTCAGGGGGCGAGCAGTACTTC
. TRBJ1-1 . TRBV5-1 CASSPRQVNEAFF TGCGCCAGCAGCCCCCGACAGGTTAACGAAGCTTTCTTT
. TRBJ2-4 TRBD2 TRBV9 CASSLRTSGGLWGNEQYF TGTGCCAGCAGCCTAAGGACTAGCGGGGGATTATGGGGGAATGAGCAGTACTTC
. TRBJ1-1 . TRBV7-8 CASSPLLGNTEAFF TGTGCCAGCAGCCCCCTCCTCGGGAACACTGAAGCTTTCTTT